These 28 T cell receptor beta chains were all obtained from the same sample, sequenced in a study of cytomegalovirus exposure and HLA in healthy donors. Vbeta (60) and Jbeta (13) primers were used in the PCR. TCRdb's table, derived via immunoSEQ multiplex PCR, lists solely in-frame clones and lacks some. The sample shows about 160,000 clones, about 80% of them seen only once. The specimen was PBMCs. These receptor sequences come from a man aged 18 to 35 in good health and CMV-seropositive.

V is TRBV6-5 and J is TRBJ1-5; no clear D gene. Germline values: CDR1 MNHEY, CDR2 SVGAGI. The V end lost 3 bases, the J end lost 4 bases, and 16 bases lay between the germline ends. The CDR3 consists of 16 residues. CDR3 DNA sequence: TGTGCCAGCAGTTATGAGAAGTTAGGAGCAAATCAGCCCCAGCATTTT. It translates to CASSYEKLGANQPQHF.

V gene TRBV28 combines with J gene TRBJ2-7; D is perhaps TRBD1 (6 bases). This CDR3 contains 14 residues. The V gene lost 4 bases and the J gene lost 5 bases, with 15 bases spanning the gap. Germline CDR1 reads MDHEN; CDR2 reads SYDVKM. CDR3 region: CASSSRGSGNEQYF. Written as DNA, the CDR3 is TGTGCCAGCAGTTCCAGGGGTTCAGGGAACGAGCAGTACTTC.

The chain couples TRBV28 to TRBJ2-5; 9 nucleotides align to TRBD1. The closer fit of TRBJ2-7 to the DNA end suggests the J call may be wrong. Germline assignment: CDR1 MDHEN and CDR2 SYDVKM. CDR3 length: 15 amino acids. This CDR3 is CASSEPGQGLVEQYF. DNA of the CDR3: TGTGCCAGCAGCGAACCGGGACAGGGACTCGTCGAGCAGTACTTC.

Points on this clone: This CDR3 fails to terminate in the conserved phenylalanine or tryptophan, so it likely reflects a read error. The limits of the CDR3 on the DNA are not certain, so only TCRdb's listed CDR3 is given. The V gene is TRBV21-1, the J gene TRBJ1-6; TRBD1, the D gene given by the table, was not confirmed from the DNA. TRBV21-1 is an annotated pseudogene. The CDR3 adds up to 17 amino acids, both ends counted. CDR3 residues: CASSKLPPRDRNSPLHL.

This chain uses TRBV9 with TRBJ1-3; D is perhaps TRBD1 (6 bases). Looked up from germline, CDR1 is SGDLS and CDR2 is YYNGEE. V was trimmed by 4 bases and J by 7 bases, leaving 15 bases between them. The CDR3 is made up of 14 amino acids. The CDR3 loop is CASSSPWGQNTIYF. The CDR3 bases are TGTGCCAGCAGCTCCCCATGGGGGCAGAACACCATATATTTT.

CDR3 nucleotides: TGTGCCAGCAGCCGGGGCAGGGGTGCCCCAAATCAGCCCCAGCATTTT. This gives the protein CASSRGRGAPNQPQHF. The chain combines TRBV5-6 with TRBJ1-5, with D possibly matching TRBD1 (6 bases). V lost 4 bases and J 4 bases, leaving 18 bases between the germline ends. The CDR3 extends over 16 amino acids. Germline V lookup: CDR1 SGHDT, CDR2 YYEEEE.

In its sample, this clone was seen once. The rearrangement uses TRBV19 and TRBJ2-5; 9 bases align to TRBD2. Judging by the DNA end, TRBJ2-7 fits better; the J call may be wrong. Germline V lookup: CDR1 LNHDA, CDR2 SQIVND (reference sequence). The CDR3 consists of 13 residues. CDR3: CASSLGLADEQYF. DNA for the CDR3: TGTGCCAGTAGTTTGGGACTAGCAGACGAGCAGTACTTC.

The CDR3 loop reads CASMEAGMNTEAFF. The CDR3, as DNA: TGTGCCAGTATGGAGGCAGGAATGAACACTGAAGCTTTCTTT. The rearrangement uses TRBV19 and TRBJ1-1; D is unclear. The ends were cut back, 7 bases at V and 0 bases at J, with 12 bases in the middle. Germline-derived CDR1 and CDR2 are LNHDA and SQIVND (reference sequence). The CDR3 runs 14 residues.

V and J are TRBV7-2 and TRBJ1-1; D gene ambiguous. The CDR3 is 13 amino acids. CDR1 and CDR2 (germline): SGHTA, FQGNSA. V shed 2 bases and J shed 8 bases, with 12 bases lying between them. CDR3 protein: CASSLIQSQEAFF. The DNA for the CDR3 is TGTGCCAGCAGCTTAATCCAATCCCAAGAAGCTTTCTTT.

The chain joins TRBV2 to TRBJ2-7; 12 nucleotides agree with TRBD2. V shed 5 bases, J shed 4 bases, and the junction held 6 bases outside the gene matches. The CDR3 runs to 15 residues. Germline-derived CDR1 and CDR2 are SNHLY and FYNNEI. The CDR3 DNA reads TGTGCCAGCAGTCCTACTAGCGGGAGGACGTACGAGCAGTACTTC. Translating gives CASSPTSGRTYEQYF.

The J gene is TRBJ1-3, the V gene TRBV10-1; the D gene is possibly TRBD1 (6 bases). The CDR3 covers 15 residues. V lost 4 bases, J lost 4 bases, and 14 bases lay in between. The germline gives CDR1 WNHNN, CDR2 SYGVQD (reference sequence). The CDR3 nucleotides are TGCGCCAGCAGTGTGGGACACGCTCTAGGAAACACCATATATTTT. Amino acids: CASSVGHALGNTIYF.

This clone was detected only a few times. The CDR3 loop is CASSSPTSGVPSYNEQFF. The CDR3 bases are TGTGCCAGCAGCTCGCCGACCTCAGGGGTCCCCTCCTACAATGAGCAGTTCTTC. The rearrangement joins TRBV7-9 to TRBJ2-1, with D possibly matching TRBD1 (6 bases). The germline CDR1 and CDR2 sequences are SEHNR and FQNEAQ (reference sequence). The V and J ends lost 4 bases and 0 bases respectively, with 19 bases between them. This CDR3 has 18 residues.

The rearrangement joins TRBV4-1 to TRBJ1-1; TRBD1 is a possible D gene (5 bases). The CDR3 has 17 amino acids. Trimming took 0 bases from V and 0 from J, leaving 14 bases between them. Germline CDR1 is MGHRA and CDR2 is YSYEKL. The CDR3 loop is CASSQDQGWDMNTEAFF. In nucleotides, the CDR3 is TGCGCCAGCAGCCAAGATCAGGGTTGGGATATGAACACTGAAGCTTTCTTT.

The genes are TRBV9 and TRBJ1-2; perhaps TRBD1 as D (6 bases). CDR3 length: 17 amino acids. V gave up 0 bases and J gave up 7 bases, with 22 bases separating them. Looked up from germline, CDR1 is SGDLS and CDR2 is YYNGEE. The CDR3 sequence is CASSVATGGQSLGGYTF. For the CDR3, the DNA is TGTGCCAGCAGCGTAGCTACGGGAGGACAGTCTTTGGGTGGCTACACCTTC.

The chain employs TRBV4-3 and TRBJ2-7, with TRBD2 as a possible D gene (5 bases). V was cut by 2 bases and J by 7 bases, with 12 bases left in between. The germline CDR1 and CDR2 sequences are LGHNA and YSLEER. This CDR3 comprises 13 residues. The DNA of the CDR3 is TGCGCCAGCAGCCAAACCGAGACGGGAGAGCAGTACTTC. Protein: CASSQTETGEQYF.

This rearrangement joins TRBV18 to TRBJ2-7; 11 bases map to TRBD2. In germline, CDR1 is KGHSH, CDR2 LQKENI. After removal of 3 bases from V and 6 bases from J, the junction contained 10 bases not matched to a gene. The CDR3 totals 16 residues. This CDR3 is CASSPKLAGVASEQYF. In nucleotides, the CDR3 is TGTGCCAGCTCACCGAAACTAGCGGGAGTAGCTAGCGAGCAGTACTTC.

This chain links TRBV2 with TRBJ1-4, with 7 bases fitting TRBD1. CDR1 and CDR2 from the germline V gene are SNHLY and FYNNEI. The CDR3 spans 15 residues. After removal of 6 bases from V and 5 bases from J, the junction contained 9 bases not matched to a gene. The CDR3 reads CASSTVQGENEKLFF. CDR3 nucleotide sequence: TGTGCCAGCAGCACGGTCCAGGGGGAGAATGAAAAACTGTTTTTT.

As for this clone: The CDR3 does not end in the conserved phenylalanine or tryptophan, so this is likely a read error. The J gene is TRBJ1-6, the V gene TRBV2, with 7 bases aligning to TRBD1. V dropped 8 bases and J dropped 7; count of bases not matched to a gene: 11. The CDR3 is 15 amino acids. In germline, CDR1 is SNHLY, CDR2 FYNNEI. CDR3 nucleotide sequence: TGTGCCAGCTCCCACGGAACAGGGGAAAATTCACCCCTCCACCTT. This codes for CASSHGTGENSPLHL.

DNA of the CDR3: TGTGCCAGCAGTGAAAGTAATAGTGTGGGCACAGATACGCAGTATTTT. It codes for CASSESNSVGTDTQYF. The rearrangement uses TRBV6-1 and TRBJ2-3; D gene uncertain. CDR1 MNHNS and CDR2 SASEGT come from the germline V gene. V lost 2 bases and J 1 base, leaving 13 bases between the germline ends. The CDR3 spans 16 residues.

The rearrangement links TRBV6-5 to TRBJ2-7; D call uncertain. The CDR3 extends over 15 amino acids. CDR1 and CDR2 from the germline V gene are MNHEY and SVGAGI. The germline V and J ends were trimmed by 2 bases and 5 bases, with 16 bases remaining between them. CDR3 DNA: TGTGCCAGCAGTTACCTAAAATCCGGTGCCAACGAGCAGTACTTC. Its protein is CASSYLKSGANEQYF.

In its sample, this clone was seen once. The chain couples TRBV7-9 to TRBJ1-2; D ambiguous. The CDR3 runs 12 residues. Germline loops: CDR1 SEHNR, CDR2 FQNEAQ (reference sequence). The V end lost 4 bases, the J end lost 4 bases, and 7 bases lay between the germline ends. CDR3 sequence: CASSSQFYGYTF. The CDR3 DNA reads as TGTGCCAGCAGCTCACAATTCTATGGCTACACCTTC.

This chain connects TRBV7-6 to TRBJ2-7; 7 bases match TRBD2. Germline CDR1 SGHVS, CDR2 FNYEAQ. V gave up 5 bases and J gave up 0 bases; unmatched junction bases: 7. This CDR3 is 15 amino acids long. The CDR3 region has the DNA TGTGCCAGCAGCCCTATTCTAGCGGACTCCTACGAGCAGTACTTC. Its translation: CASSPILADSYEQYF.

The CDR3 here is CASSPTSGTHEQYF. CDR3 sequence (DNA): TGTGCCAGCAGTCCCACTAGCGGGACCCACGAGCAGTACTTC. The chain employs TRBV27 and TRBJ2-7, with TRBD2 matching 10 bases. The ends lost 5 bases at V and 5 bases at J; junction bases unmatched: 6. Germline assignment: CDR1 MNHEY and CDR2 SMNVEV (reference sequence). The CDR3 contains 14 residues.

Comment on this clone: Because it lacks the conserved phenylalanine or tryptophan at the end, this CDR3 is likely a read error. The V and J genes are TRBV15 and TRBJ1-6, with D unclear. CDR1 is LNHNV and CDR2 is YYDKDF in the germline V gene (reference sequence). This CDR3 region has 13 residues. The ends were cut back, 1 base at V and 7 bases at J, with 5 bases in the middle. The CDR3 protein is CATSRGRNSPLHL. The CDR3 bases are TGTGCCACCAGCAGAGGGAGGAATTCACCCCTCCACCTT.

The chain has TRBV6-5 and TRBJ2-5, with 8 bases lining up with TRBD1. The CDR3 is 13 residues long. Germline CDR1 reads MNHEY; CDR2 reads SVGAGI. After removal of 7 bases from V and 5 bases from J, the junction contained 6 bases not matched to a gene. The CDR3 protein is CASKTGEWETQYF. The CDR3 DNA sequence: TGTGCCAGCAAGACAGGGGAGTGGGAGACCCAGTACTTC.

The chain employs TRBV19 and TRBJ2-1; D is possibly TRBD2 (6 bases). There are 15 residues in the CDR3. Germline V gene data show CDR1 as LNHDA and CDR2 as SQIVND (reference sequence). The V gene lost 6 bases and the J gene lost 2 bases, with 14 bases spanning the gap. The chain's CDR3 is CASRGRKKAYNEQFF. The CDR3 DNA sequence: TGTGCCAGTAGAGGGAGGAAAAAAGCCTACAATGAGCAGTTCTTC.

The chain joins TRBV27 to TRBJ1-2; D gene uncertain. Germline values: CDR1 MNHEY, CDR2 SMNVEV (reference sequence). The CDR3 consists of 11 residues. Trimming removed 4 bases from V and 5 bases from J, with 5 bases in between. The CDR3, as DNA: TGTGCCAGCAGTTCCGGTTATGGCTACACCTTC. As protein: CASSSGYGYTF.

This clone occurred once. This chain links TRBV4-1 with TRBJ2-7, with a weak D call TRBD2 (6 bases). The CDR3 runs 15 residues. CDR1 MGHRA and CDR2 YSYEKL come from the germline V gene. Trimming took 4 bases from V and 3 from J, leaving 16 bases between them. The CDR3 coding sequence is TGCGCCAGCAGCCCCCACGGCAGGGACTTCTACGAGCAGTACTTC. Its translation is CASSPHGRDFYEQYF.